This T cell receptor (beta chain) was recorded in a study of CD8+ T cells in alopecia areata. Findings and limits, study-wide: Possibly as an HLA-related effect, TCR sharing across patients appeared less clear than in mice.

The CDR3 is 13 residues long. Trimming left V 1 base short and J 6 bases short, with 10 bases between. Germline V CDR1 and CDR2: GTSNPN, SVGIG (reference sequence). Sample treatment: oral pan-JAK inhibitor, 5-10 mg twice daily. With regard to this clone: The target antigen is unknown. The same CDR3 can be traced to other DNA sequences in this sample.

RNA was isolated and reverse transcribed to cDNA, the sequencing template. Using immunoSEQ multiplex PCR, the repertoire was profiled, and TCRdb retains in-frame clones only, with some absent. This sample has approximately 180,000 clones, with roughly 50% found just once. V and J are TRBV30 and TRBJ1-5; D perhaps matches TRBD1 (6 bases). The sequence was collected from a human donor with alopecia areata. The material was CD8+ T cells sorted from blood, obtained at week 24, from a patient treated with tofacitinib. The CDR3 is CAWSAQGGQPQHF. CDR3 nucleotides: TGTGCCTGGAGTGCACAGGGCGGTCAGCCCCAGCATTTT.